Listed below are T cell receptor beta chains from one sample, sequenced in a study of CD8+ T cells in alopecia areata. The method was immunoSEQ multiplex PCR; TCRdb's version includes in-frame clones alone and lacks a portion of them. The sample records some 170,000 clones, about 66% being singletons. The specimen was CD8+ T cells sorted from blood, collected at week 0. These receptors were obtained from a human donor with alopecia areata. The CDR3 runs from the conserved cysteine through the conserved F or W. Fields, in order: clone size, J gene, CDR3 length, V gene, D gene, CDR3 DNA, CDR3 protein. The D gene is left open where the match is weak. The size of a clone is reported for some rows only, either as once, few or many, or as a class for expanded clones.

>few|TRBJ2-7|15|TRBV9|NA
TGTGCCAGCAGCGTAGAGAGTGGGGTAGGCTACGAGCAGTACTTC
CASSVESGVGYEQYF
>NA|TRBJ2-1|15|TRBV6-5|NA
TGTGCCAGCAGTTACGAGCGATCTTCCTACAATGAGCAGTTCTTC
CASSYERSSYNEQFF
>NA|TRBJ2-7|14|TRBV15|NA
TGTGCCACCAGCAGAGGATCTGGGGAATACGAGCAGTACTTC
CATSRGSGEYEQYF
>NA|TRBJ1-1|14|TRBV30|TRBD1
TGTGCCTGGGGAAGGGGACAGATAAACACTGAAGCTTTCTTT
CAWGRGQINTEAFF
>NA|TRBJ2-5|13|TRBV7-9|NA
TGTGCCAGCAGTCTGACAGTGAGAGAGACCCAGTACTTC
CASSLTVRETQYF
>NA|TRBJ1-1|12|TRBV28|NA
TGTGCCAGCAGTTACGGGAACACTGAAGCTTTCTTT
CASSYGNTEAFF
>NA|TRBJ1-6|18|TRBV27|TRBD1
TGTGCCAGCAGTCCGAGACAGGGGTTGAGCTCCTATAATTCACCCCTCCACTTT
CASSPRQGLSSYNSPLHF
>NA|TRBJ2-7|16|TRBV2|TRBD1
TGTGCCAGCATGGACCCGGGACAGGGAACTCGGTACGAGCAGTACTTC
CASMDPGQGTRYEQYF
>NA|TRBJ2-7|13|TRBV5-1|NA
TGCGCCAGCAGCTTGAGGGGGAACTACGAGCAGTACTTC
CASSLRGNYEQYF
>NA|TRBJ2-5|16|TRBV19|NA
TGTGCCAGTAGAAATGTGTTCAGAGGGAGTAAAGAGACCCAGTACTTC
CASRNVFRGSKETQYF
>NA|TRBJ2-1|14|TRBV5-6|NA
TGTGCCAGCTCCTCGGGGAGCTCCTACAATGAGCAGTTCTTC
CASSSGSSYNEQFF
>NA|TRBJ1-1|11|TRBV30|NA
TGTGCCGGGTGGCTAAACACTGAAGCTTTCTTT
CAGWLNTEAFF
>NA|TRBJ2-7|13|TRBV30|TRBD2
TGTGCCTGGGGCACGATGGGAGGGGACGAGCAGTACTTC
CAWGTMGGDEQYF
>NA|TRBJ1-5|14|TRBV30|NA
TGTGCCTGGAGTCCGGCCGCTAGCAATCAGCCCCAGCATTTT
CAWSPAASNQPQHF
>NA|TRBJ2-7|15|TRBV5-6|TRBD1
TGTGCCAGCAGCTCAGGGACAGGACACTCCTACGAGCAGTACTTC
CASSSGTGHSYEQYF
>NA|TRBJ2-5|14|TRBV14|NA
TGTGCCAGCAGCCAGGTCTACCGCCAAGAGACCCAGTACTTC
CASSQVYRQETQYF
>few|TRBJ1-1|13|TRBV7-9|NA
TGTGCCAGCAGGCAACCGGGACGCTCTGAAGCTTTCTTT
CASRQPGRSEAFF
>NA|TRBJ2-1|11|TRBV10-3|NA
TGTGCCATCAGGGGGATTCATGAGCAGTTCTTC
CAIRGIHEQFF
>NA|TRBJ1-1|18|TRBV13|NA
TGTGCCAGCAGTCACACGATGGCGGAGAGGGGGATGAGCACTGAAGCTTTCTTT
CASSHTMAERGMSTEAFF
>NA|TRBJ1-5|15|TRBV28|TRBD1
TGTGCCAGCAGGCGGACAGGGAACAGCAATCAGCCCCAGCATTTT
CASRRTGNSNQPQHF
>NA|TRBJ2-1|16|TRBV5-1|TRBD2
TGCGCCAGCAGCTTACTAGCGGGGAGCTCCTACAATGAGCAGTTCTTC
CASSLLAGSSYNEQFF
>NA|TRBJ1-1|14|TRBV27|TRBD1
TGTGCCAGCAGTGCGACAGGGGGGAACACTGAAGCTTTCTTT
CASSATGGNTEAFF
>NA|TRBJ2-1|12|TRBV27|TRBD1
TGTGCCAGCAGTTTAGCAGGGGGAGAGCAGTTCTTC
CASSLAGGEQFF